This record looks at one T cell receptor (beta chain) sequence and its context. There is no known antigen for this receptor. No base quality information exists; no much larger clone differs at one position. Library generation was performed with the immunoSEQ multiplex PCR assay. TCRdb mirrors the immuneACCESS table, restricted to in-frame sequences. Some clones are absent from its copies; in checked studies, under half trace to an unresolved V gene, and the reason for the others is unknown. The sample has 55,000 to 85,000 clones on record, roughly 90% of them singletons. Of the sample, around 2% is held by the ten largest clones. The data originate from a study of T cell changes during pregnancy in multiple sclerosis (dated by TCRdb to about 2019). About the full investigation: The study looked at changes in the T cell repertoire across pregnancy in women with multiple sclerosis.

CDR1 and CDR2 were assigned from the germline V gene (reference sequence) as LNHDA and SQIVND. Trimming takes 10 bases off V and 7 bases off J; junction bases not matched to a gene: 7. The CDR3 starts with the cysteine, ends with the phenylalanine, and has 13 residues. The entry retains the CDR3 DNA only, 39 bases that are in frame from base 1. The sequence was collected from a female donor with multiple sclerosis, enrolled in a pregnancy study. The chain was built from TRBV19 and TRBJ1-1; 12 bases in between match TRBD1. The sample consisted of peripheral blood, taken in the second trimester of pregnancy. The sequenced DNA: TGTGCCACCAAAGGGACAGGGGGCATTGAAGCTTTCTTT. It encodes CATKGTGGIEAFF.